The entry that follows covers one T cell receptor (beta chain) sequence. As yet, its antigen is unknown. Doses given second, at about 4 or about 12 weeks, were pooled. The assay was immunoSEQ multiplex PCR, and TCRdb's table has in-frame clones only and misses some. The sample comprises roughly 50,000 clones, around 91% of which are singletons, and approximately 5% rests with the top ten. The entry originates in a study of T cell responses to AZD1222 COVID-19 vaccine. Overall study results and limits: Repertoire sampling occurred only after the peak T cell response. At baseline, just five to seven AZD1222 recipients tested seropositive. Spike-specific TCR breadth and depth were elevated following two AZD1222 doses.

Germline V gene data show CDR1 as LNHDA and CDR2 as SQIVND (reference sequence). The germline V and J ends were trimmed by 7 bases and 3 bases, with 9 bases remaining between them. The CDR3 covers 13 residues. The clonotype originates from an adult who received the AZD1222 COVID-19 vaccine. This rearrangement joins TRBV19 to TRBJ2-2; no clear D gene. The sequenced sample was peripheral blood, obtained 28 days after the second AZD1222 dose. In nucleotides, the CDR3 is TGTGCCAGTACCAGGAAGGACACCGGGGAGCTGTTTTTT. Its translation: CASTRKDTGELFF.